Listed below are T cell receptor beta chains from one sample, sequenced in a study of shared clonotypes between healthy human individuals. Produced via immunoSEQ multiplex PCR; TCRdb's table is partial and in-frame only. The sample includes a few million clones, more than 90% seen only once; the top ten take 0.1% to 0.15%. Sequencing was carried out using naive CD4+ T cells sorted from blood. The source of these receptors is a man aged 18-30 years in good health. Each CDR3 is given with its conserved first and last residue. Fields, in order: J gene, clone size, D gene, V gene, CDR3 DNA, CDR3 protein. The D gene is left open where the match is weak. Only some rows state a clone size, as once, few, many or a class for expanded clones.

j_call: TRBJ2-1; clone_size: .; d_call: .; v_call: TRBV28; cdr3_nt: TGTGCCAGCAGTTCCCACACGAGGAAGCAGTTCTTC; cdr3_aa: CASSSHTRKQFF
j_call: TRBJ1-1; clone_size: .; d_call: .; v_call: TRBV6-5; cdr3_nt: TGTGCCAGCAGTTACTCGCGCGGGTCGAACACTGAAGCTTTCTTT; cdr3_aa: CASSYSRGSNTEAFF
j_call: TRBJ1-5; clone_size: .; d_call: .; v_call: TRBV19; cdr3_nt: TGTGCCAGTAGTAGAGAACAGTATAGCAATCAGCCCCAGCATTTT; cdr3_aa: CASSREQYSNQPQHF
j_call: TRBJ1-4; clone_size: .; d_call: .; v_call: TRBV18; cdr3_nt: TGTGCCAGCTCATCCCCGCCCAGGGAAAAACTGTTTTTT; cdr3_aa: CASSSPPREKLFF
j_call: TRBJ1-4; clone_size: .; d_call: .; v_call: TRBV4-1; cdr3_nt: TGCGCCAGCAGCCAAGTACTCGGTGAAAAACTGTTTTTT; cdr3_aa: CASSQVLGEKLFF
j_call: TRBJ1-2; clone_size: .; d_call: .; v_call: TRBV6-1; cdr3_nt: TGTGCCAGCAGTGAATCCCCACGGTATGGCTACACCTTC; cdr3_aa: CASSESPRYGYTF
j_call: TRBJ2-5; clone_size: .; d_call: TRBD1; v_call: TRBV6-6; cdr3_nt: TGTGCCAGCAGTTTAGACAGGGGGCAAGAGACCCAGTACTTC; cdr3_aa: CASSLDRGQETQYF
j_call: TRBJ1-2; clone_size: .; d_call: TRBD1; v_call: TRBV4-1; cdr3_nt: TGCGCCAGCAGCCAAGGGGGACAGGGGTCGGCCTATGGCTACACCTTC; cdr3_aa: CASSQGGQGSAYGYTF
j_call: TRBJ2-3; clone_size: once; d_call: .; v_call: TRBV5-1; cdr3_nt: TGCGCCAGCAGCTTGGTGATCGTAGGGGATACGCAGTATTTT; cdr3_aa: CASSLVIVGDTQYF
j_call: TRBJ2-1; clone_size: .; d_call: TRBD2; v_call: TRBV5-1; cdr3_nt: TGCGCCAGCAGCCCGAGGACTAGCGGGGGAAACGGTGAGCAGTTCTTC; cdr3_aa: CASSPRTSGGNGEQFF
j_call: TRBJ2-7; clone_size: .; d_call: TRBD1; v_call: TRBV7-2; cdr3_nt: TGTGCCAGCAGCCCGGGACAGCTAACGATCTACGAGCAGTACTTC; cdr3_aa: CASSPGQLTIYEQYF
j_call: TRBJ2-5; clone_size: .; d_call: TRBD1; v_call: TRBV2; cdr3_nt: TGTGCCAGCACAACAGGGGGAACGGGGGAGACCCAGTACTTC; cdr3_aa: CASTTGGTGETQYF
j_call: TRBJ1-2; clone_size: .; d_call: .; v_call: TRBV18; cdr3_nt: TGTGCCAGCTCACCTGCCGGGCCTGTGGGCTACACCTTC; cdr3_aa: CASSPAGPVGYTF
j_call: TRBJ2-4; clone_size: .; d_call: .; v_call: TRBV20-1; cdr3_nt: TGCAGTGCTAGATACGGGAACATTCAGTACTTC; cdr3_aa: CSARYGNIQYF
j_call: TRBJ2-7; clone_size: .; d_call: .; v_call: TRBV6-6; cdr3_nt: TGTGCCAGCAGACGAACAGGGCAGACCTACGAGCAGTACTTC; cdr3_aa: CASRRTGQTYEQYF
j_call: TRBJ1-2; clone_size: .; d_call: TRBD1; v_call: TRBV19; cdr3_nt: TGTGCCAGTAGTAAGACAGGGGTGGACTATGGCTACACCTTC; cdr3_aa: CASSKTGVDYGYTF
j_call: TRBJ2-1; clone_size: .; d_call: .; v_call: TRBV5-4; cdr3_nt: TGTGCCAGCAGCCCGGGCCCGGAAGCCTACAATGAGCAGTTCTTC; cdr3_aa: CASSPGPEAYNEQFF
j_call: TRBJ2-3; clone_size: .; d_call: .; v_call: TRBV21-1; cdr3_nt: TGTGCCAGCAGCAAAGGAGTTCGCACAGATACGCAGTATTTT; cdr3_aa: CASSKGVRTDTQYF
j_call: TRBJ2-1; clone_size: .; d_call: TRBD2; v_call: TRBV30; cdr3_nt: TGTGCCGGACTCTGGGGGGGGAATGAGCAGTTCTTC; cdr3_aa: CAGLWGGNEQFF
j_call: TRBJ1-1; clone_size: .; d_call: .; v_call: TRBV6-1; cdr3_nt: TGTGCCAGCAGTGAATTTGGTGGGGTCCGTGAAGCTTTCTTT; cdr3_aa: CASSEFGGVREAFF
j_call: TRBJ2-5; clone_size: .; d_call: TRBD2; v_call: TRBV5-8; cdr3_nt: TGTGCCAGCAGCTGGGGACTAGCGGGCGTCGTCAGACAAGAGACCCAGTACTTC; cdr3_aa: CASSWGLAGVVRQETQYF
j_call: TRBJ2-2; clone_size: .; d_call: .; v_call: TRBV28; cdr3_nt: TGTGCCAGCAGCGCATTGAGGGGGTTTGATTTAACCGGGGAGCTGTTTTTT; cdr3_aa: CASSALRGFDLTGELFF
j_call: TRBJ2-3; clone_size: .; d_call: TRBD1; v_call: TRBV9; cdr3_nt: TGTGCCAGCAGCGTTGGGGACAGGTGGACAGATACGCAGTATTTT; cdr3_aa: CASSVGDRWTDTQYF
j_call: TRBJ2-2; clone_size: few; d_call: TRBD1; v_call: TRBV2; cdr3_nt: TGTGCCAGCAGTACCTTTGCCGGGACAGGGGGTCTCACCGGGGAGCTGTTTTTT; cdr3_aa: CASSTFAGTGGLTGELFF
j_call: TRBJ1-1; clone_size: few; d_call: .; v_call: TRBV6-5; cdr3_nt: TGTGCCAGCAGTTACTCAAGGGACACTGAAGCTTTCTTT; cdr3_aa: CASSYSRDTEAFF
j_call: TRBJ2-3; clone_size: once; d_call: .; v_call: TRBV6-5; cdr3_nt: TGTGCCAGCAGTGTGGGGATGACTAGCACAGATACGCAGTATTTT; cdr3_aa: CASSVGMTSTDTQYF
j_call: TRBJ1-1; clone_size: .; d_call: TRBD1; v_call: TRBV6-5; cdr3_nt: TGTGCCAGCAGTTACTCCGACAGGGGCACTGAAGCTTTCTTT; cdr3_aa: CASSYSDRGTEAFF
j_call: TRBJ2-1; clone_size: .; d_call: TRBD2; v_call: TRBV5-4; cdr3_nt: TGTGCCAGCAGCTTGACTAGCGGGGGATCCAATGAGCAGTTCTTC; cdr3_aa: CASSLTSGGSNEQFF
j_call: TRBJ2-4; clone_size: .; d_call: .; v_call: TRBV7-2; cdr3_nt: TGTGCCAGCAGCTTACCCGTCGGGGAAGCCAAAAACATTCAGTACTTC; cdr3_aa: CASSLPVGEAKNIQYF
j_call: TRBJ2-3; clone_size: .; d_call: TRBD2; v_call: TRBV6-1; cdr3_nt: TGTGCCAGCAGTGAACTAGCGGGAGGTAGGGCAGATACGCAGTATTTT; cdr3_aa: CASSELAGGRADTQYF
j_call: TRBJ1-2; clone_size: .; d_call: .; v_call: TRBV10-3; cdr3_nt: TGTGCCATCAGTGAAAGCTCGCCTTATGGCTACACCTTC; cdr3_aa: CAISESSPYGYTF
j_call: TRBJ2-1; clone_size: .; d_call: .; v_call: TRBV2; cdr3_nt: TGTGCCAGCAGTGAAGAGGTCGGACCGGGCCGGCAGCAGTTCTTC; cdr3_aa: CASSEEVGPGRQQFF
j_call: TRBJ2-1; clone_size: .; d_call: TRBD1; v_call: TRBV7-9; cdr3_nt: TGTGCCAGCAGAAGACAGGGAGAGCAGTTCTTC; cdr3_aa: CASRRQGEQFF
j_call: TRBJ2-5; clone_size: .; d_call: .; v_call: TRBV15; cdr3_nt: TGTGCCACCAGCCGCAATAGCGGTCCTCAAGAGACCCAGTACTTC; cdr3_aa: CATSRNSGPQETQYF
j_call: TRBJ2-7; clone_size: .; d_call: .; v_call: TRBV25-1; cdr3_nt: TGTGCCATAAGATTCCCACTAAAACCCCAGTACGAGCAGTACTTC; cdr3_aa: CAIRFPLKPQYEQYF
j_call: TRBJ1-4; clone_size: once; d_call: .; v_call: TRBV2; cdr3_nt: TGTGCCAGCAGGGACAGAGATAATGAAAAACTGTTTTTT; cdr3_aa: CASRDRDNEKLFF
j_call: TRBJ2-5; clone_size: .; d_call: .; v_call: TRBV5-4; cdr3_nt: TGTGCCAGCAGCTTGGCCAGTCTCCAAGAGACCCAGTACTTC; cdr3_aa: CASSLASLQETQYF
j_call: TRBJ2-7; clone_size: .; d_call: TRBD1; v_call: TRBV25-1; cdr3_nt: TGTGCCAGCAGTCCATCGGGACAGGGGGGGGCCTACGAGCAGTACTTC; cdr3_aa: CASSPSGQGGAYEQYF
j_call: TRBJ2-7; clone_size: .; d_call: .; v_call: TRBV2; cdr3_nt: TGTGCCAGCGAGGTGGAGTTGGCCGAGCAGTACTTC; cdr3_aa: CASEVELAEQYF
j_call: TRBJ1-5; clone_size: .; d_call: TRBD1; v_call: TRBV5-5; cdr3_nt: TGTGCCAGCAGCAACAGGGGGTTGGGCAATCAGCCCCAGCATTTT; cdr3_aa: CASSNRGLGNQPQHF
j_call: TRBJ2-4; clone_size: .; d_call: TRBD1; v_call: TRBV9; cdr3_nt: TGTGCCAGCAGCGTAGAACCAGGGGGATTAGCCAAAAACATTCAGTACTTC; cdr3_aa: CASSVEPGGLAKNIQYF
j_call: TRBJ1-1; clone_size: .; d_call: .; v_call: TRBV28; cdr3_nt: TGTGCCAGCACCCAGGGTTTTGGCACTGAAGCTTTCTTT; cdr3_aa: CASTQGFGTEAFF